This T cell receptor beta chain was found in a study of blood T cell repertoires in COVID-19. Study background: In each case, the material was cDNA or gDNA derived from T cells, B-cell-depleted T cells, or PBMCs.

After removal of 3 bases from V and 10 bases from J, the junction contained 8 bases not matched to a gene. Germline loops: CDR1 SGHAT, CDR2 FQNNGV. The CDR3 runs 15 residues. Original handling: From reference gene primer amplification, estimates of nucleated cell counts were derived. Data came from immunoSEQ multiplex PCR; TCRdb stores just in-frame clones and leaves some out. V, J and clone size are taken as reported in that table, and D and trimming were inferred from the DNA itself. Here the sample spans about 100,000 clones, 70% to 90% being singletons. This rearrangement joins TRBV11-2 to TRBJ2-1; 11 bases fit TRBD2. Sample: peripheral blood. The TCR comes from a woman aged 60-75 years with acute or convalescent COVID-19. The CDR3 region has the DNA TGTGCCAGCAGCTTGAAACTAGCGGGAGTTGGGGAGCAGTTCTTC. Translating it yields CASSLKLAGVGEQFF.